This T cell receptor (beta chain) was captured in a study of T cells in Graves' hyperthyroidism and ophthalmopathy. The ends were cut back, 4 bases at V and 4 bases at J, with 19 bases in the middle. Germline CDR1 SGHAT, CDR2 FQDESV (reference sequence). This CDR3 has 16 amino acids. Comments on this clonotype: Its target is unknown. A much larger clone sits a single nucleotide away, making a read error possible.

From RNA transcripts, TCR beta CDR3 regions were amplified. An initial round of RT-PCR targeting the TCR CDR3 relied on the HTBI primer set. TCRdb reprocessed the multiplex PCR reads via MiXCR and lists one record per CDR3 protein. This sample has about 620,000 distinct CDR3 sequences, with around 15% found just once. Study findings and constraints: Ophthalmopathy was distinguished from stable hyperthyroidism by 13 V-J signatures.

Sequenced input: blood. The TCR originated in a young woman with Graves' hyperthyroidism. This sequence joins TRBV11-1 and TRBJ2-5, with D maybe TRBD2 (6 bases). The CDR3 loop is CASSSGATGGRETQYF. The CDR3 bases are TGTGCCAGCAGCTCTGGTGCGACCGGGGGACGAGAGACCCAGTACTTC.